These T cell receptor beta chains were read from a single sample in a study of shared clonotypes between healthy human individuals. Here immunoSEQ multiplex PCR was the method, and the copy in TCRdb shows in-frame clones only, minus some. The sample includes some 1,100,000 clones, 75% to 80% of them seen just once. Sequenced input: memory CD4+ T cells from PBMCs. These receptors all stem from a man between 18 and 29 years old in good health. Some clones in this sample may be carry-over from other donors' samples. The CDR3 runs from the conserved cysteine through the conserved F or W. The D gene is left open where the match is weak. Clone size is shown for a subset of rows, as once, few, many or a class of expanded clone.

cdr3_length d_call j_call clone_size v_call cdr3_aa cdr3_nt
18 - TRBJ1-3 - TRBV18 CASSPPVVQASSGNTIYF TGTGCCAGCTCACCACCCGTGGTACAGGCCAGCTCTGGAAACACCATATATTTT
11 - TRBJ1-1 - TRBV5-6 CASSSAGEAFF TGTGCCAGCAGCTCGGCAGGGGAAGCTTTCTTT
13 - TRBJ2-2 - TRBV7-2 CASRTGNTGELFF TGTGCCAGCAGGACAGGGAACACCGGGGAGCTGTTTTTT
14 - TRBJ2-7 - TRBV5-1 CASSLSGFTYEQYF TGCGCCAGCAGCTTGTCAGGGTTCACCTACGAGCAGTACTTC
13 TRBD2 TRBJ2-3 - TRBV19 CASSPSTSDPQYF TGTGCCAGTAGCCCTTCTACTAGCGACCCGCAGTATTTT
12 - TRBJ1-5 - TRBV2 CASGQGNQPQHF TGTGCCAGCGGACAAGGCAATCAGCCCCAGCATTTT
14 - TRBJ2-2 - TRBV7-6 CASSPSANTGELFF TGTGCCAGCAGCCCTAGCGCGAACACCGGGGAGCTGTTTTTT
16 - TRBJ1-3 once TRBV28 CASTHGGSTSGNTIYF TGTGCCAGCACCCATGGTGGGTCTACCTCTGGAAACACCATATATTTT
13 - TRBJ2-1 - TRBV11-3 CASSLATYNEQFF TGTGCCAGCAGCTTAGCCACTTACAATGAGCAGTTCTTC
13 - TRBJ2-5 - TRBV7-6 CASSLGRGETQYF TGTGCCAGCAGCTTGGGACGAGGGGAGACCCAGTACTTC
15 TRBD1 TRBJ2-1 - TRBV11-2 CASSRSGTDTRWLFF TGTGCCAGCAGCCGAAGTGGGACAGATACTAGGTGGCTGTTCTTC
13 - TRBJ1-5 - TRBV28 CASQGTLNQPQHF TGTGCCAGTCAAGGGACCCTTAATCAGCCCCAGCATTTT
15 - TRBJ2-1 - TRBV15 CATSRARALRNEQFF TGTGCCACCAGCAGAGCTCGGGCCCTAAGGAATGAGCAGTTCTTC
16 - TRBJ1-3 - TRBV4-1 CASSREGPSSGNTIYF TGCGCCAGCAGCCGAGAGGGCCCCAGCTCTGGAAACACCATATATTTT
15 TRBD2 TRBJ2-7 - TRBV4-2 CASSLGLAGGYEQYF TGTGCCAGCAGCCTGGGACTAGCGGGGGGCTACGAGCAGTACTTC
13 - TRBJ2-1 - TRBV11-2 CASSLDRGHEQFF TGTGCCAGCAGCTTAGATAGGGGCCATGAGCAGTTCTTC
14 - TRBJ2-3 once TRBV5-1 CASSLQGNTDTQYF TGCGCCAGCAGCCTACAAGGAAACACAGATACGCAGTATTTT
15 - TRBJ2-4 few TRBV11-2 CASSFTSGTQNIQYF TGTGCCAGCAGCTTTACTTCCGGGACCCAAAACATTCAGTACTTC